This T cell receptor beta chain was captured in a study of T cells in Graves' hyperthyroidism and ophthalmopathy. Germline V gives CDR1 KGHDR, CDR2 SFDVKD. The CDR3 is made up of 14 amino acids. Study-wide findings and caveats: Model output signaled ophthalmopathy a median approximately 6 months ahead of onset. A 13 V-J model separated ophthalmopathy from stable hyperthyroidism.

This clonotype has only one observation. Its antigen remains unknown. The germline gene is not matched at one end of the junction; a read error may be the cause. A roughly 10 ml volume of fresh peripheral blood provided the PBMCs. What was amplified from RNA transcripts were TCR beta CDR3 regions. A set of HTBI primers served as the primers for a first-round RT-PCR of the TCR CDR3. TCRdb re-derived calls from the multiplex PCR reads in MiXCR, one entry per CDR3 protein. Here the sample spans about 290,000 distinct CDR3 sequences, about an eighth being singletons. The gene calls are TRBV24-1 and TRBJ1-2; 8 positions agree with TRBD1. Source material: blood. This clonotype was obtained from a woman younger than 45 with Graves' hyperthyroidism that later progressed to Graves' ophthalmopathy. In DNA form, the CDR3 reads TGTGCCACCGGCCCCGGGACAGGAGGGTATGACTACACCTTC. Protein product: CATGPGTGGYDYTF.